This T cell receptor beta chain was recorded in a study of patients and donors after allogeneic stem cell transplantation. This clonotype was observed a few times. TCRdb itself ran the RT-PCR reads through MiXCR, one entry per CDR3 protein. Of about 960,000 distinct CDR3 sequences listed, about a sixth are singletons. The TCR was taken from a human donor who was either an allogeneic HSCT recipient or a stem cell or donor lymphocyte infusion donor (not recorded which). It is not recorded whose cells these are; they may come from a transplant donor. Specimen: blood, either unsorted or a sorted T cell fraction (not recorded which).

CDR3 DNA: TGTGCCAGCAGTGAACTGGGTGCGACCGGGGAGCTGTTTTTT. This codes for CASSELGATGELFF. J is TRBJ2-2 and V is TRBV25-1; D is uncertain. The length of the CDR3 is 14 residues. V was cut by 2 bases and J by 5 bases, with 9 bases left in between. Germline loops: CDR1 MGHDK, CDR2 SYGVNS.